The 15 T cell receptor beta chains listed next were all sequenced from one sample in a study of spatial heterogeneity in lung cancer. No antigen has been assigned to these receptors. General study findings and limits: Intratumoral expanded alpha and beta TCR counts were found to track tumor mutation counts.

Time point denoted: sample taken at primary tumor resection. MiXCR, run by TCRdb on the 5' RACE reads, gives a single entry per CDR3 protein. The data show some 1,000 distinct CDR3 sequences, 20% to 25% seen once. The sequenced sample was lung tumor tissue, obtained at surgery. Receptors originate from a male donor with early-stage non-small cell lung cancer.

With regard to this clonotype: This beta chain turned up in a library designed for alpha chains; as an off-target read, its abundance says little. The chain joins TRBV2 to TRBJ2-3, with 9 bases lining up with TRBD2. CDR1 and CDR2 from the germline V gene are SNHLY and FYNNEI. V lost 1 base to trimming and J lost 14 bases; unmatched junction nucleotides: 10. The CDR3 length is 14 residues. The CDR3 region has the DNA TGTGCCAGCAGTGAAGGGGGTTCCGGGACTAGCTCGTATTTT. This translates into CASSEGGSGTSSYF.

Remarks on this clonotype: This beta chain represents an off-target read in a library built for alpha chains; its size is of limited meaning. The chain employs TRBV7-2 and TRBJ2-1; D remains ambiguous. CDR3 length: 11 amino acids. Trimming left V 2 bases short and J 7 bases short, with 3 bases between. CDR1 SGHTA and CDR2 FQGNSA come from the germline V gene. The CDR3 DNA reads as TGTGCCAGCAGCTTAATGAATGAGCAGTTCTTC. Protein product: CASSLMNEQFF.

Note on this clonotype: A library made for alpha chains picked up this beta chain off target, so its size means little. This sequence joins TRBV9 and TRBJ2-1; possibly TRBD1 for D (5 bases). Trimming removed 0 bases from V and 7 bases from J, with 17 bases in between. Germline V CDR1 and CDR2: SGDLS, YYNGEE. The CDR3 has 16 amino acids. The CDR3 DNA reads TGTGCCAGCAGCGTAGGGGGAAGGGGCGTCCTAAATGAGCAGTTCTTC. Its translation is CASSVGGRGVLNEQFF.

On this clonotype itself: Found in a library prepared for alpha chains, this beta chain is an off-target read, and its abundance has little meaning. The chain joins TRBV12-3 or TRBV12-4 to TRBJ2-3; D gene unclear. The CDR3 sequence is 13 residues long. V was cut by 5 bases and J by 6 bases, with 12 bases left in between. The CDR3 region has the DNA TGTGCCAGCAGTCTCATCCCCGGGGATACGCAGTATTTT. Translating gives CASSLIPGDTQYF.

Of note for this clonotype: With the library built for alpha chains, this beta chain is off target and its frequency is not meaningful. The CDR3 DNA reads as TGTGCCAGCAGCCAGGGGAACAGCCGCACAGATACGCAGTATTTT. It codes for CASSQGNSRTDTQYF. The V gene is TRBV9, the J gene TRBJ2-3, with a possible D match to TRBD1 (6 bases). The CDR3 has 15 amino acids. CDR1 and CDR2 from the germline V gene are SGDLS and YYNGEE. The germline V and J ends were trimmed by 4 bases and 1 base, with 13 bases remaining between them. Drawing the rest from reference TRBV9 and TRBJ2-3, the complete variable domain is DSGVTQTPKHLITATGQRVTLRCSPRSGDLSVYWYQQSLDQGLQFLIQYYNGEERAKGNILERFSAQQFPDLHSELNLSSLELGDSALYFCASSQGNSRTDTQYFGPGTRLTVL.

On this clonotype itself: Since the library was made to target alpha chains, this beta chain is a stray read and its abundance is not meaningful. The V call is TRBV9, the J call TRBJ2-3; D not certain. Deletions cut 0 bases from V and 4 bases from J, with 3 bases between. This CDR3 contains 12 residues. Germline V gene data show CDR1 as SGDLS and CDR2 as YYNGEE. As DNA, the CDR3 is TGTGCCAGCAGCGTAGCCGCAGATACGCAGTATTTT. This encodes CASSVAADTQYF.

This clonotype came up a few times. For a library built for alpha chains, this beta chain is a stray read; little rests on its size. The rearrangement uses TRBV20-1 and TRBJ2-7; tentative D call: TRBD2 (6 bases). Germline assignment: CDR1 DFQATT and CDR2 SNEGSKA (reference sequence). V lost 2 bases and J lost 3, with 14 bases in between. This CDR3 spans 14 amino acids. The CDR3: CSARRGLNVYEQYF. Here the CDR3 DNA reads TGCAGTGCTAGAAGGGGACTCAATGTCTACGAGCAGTACTTC.

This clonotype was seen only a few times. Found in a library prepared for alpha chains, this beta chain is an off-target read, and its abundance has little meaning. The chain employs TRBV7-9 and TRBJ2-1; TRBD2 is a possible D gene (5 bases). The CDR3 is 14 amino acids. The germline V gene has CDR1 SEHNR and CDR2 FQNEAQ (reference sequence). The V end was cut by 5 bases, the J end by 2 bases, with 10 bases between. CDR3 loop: CASSPLAPYNEQFF. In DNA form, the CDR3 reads TGTGCCAGCAGCCCCTTAGCGCCCTACAATGAGCAGTTCTTC.

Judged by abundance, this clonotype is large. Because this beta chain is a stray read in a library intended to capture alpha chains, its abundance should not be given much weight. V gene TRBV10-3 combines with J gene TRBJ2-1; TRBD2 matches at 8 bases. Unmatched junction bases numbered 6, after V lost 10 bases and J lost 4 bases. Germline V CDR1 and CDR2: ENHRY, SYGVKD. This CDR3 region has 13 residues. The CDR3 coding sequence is TGTGCCACCGATGCGGGGGGATACAATGAGCAGTTCTTC. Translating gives CATDAGGYNEQFF.

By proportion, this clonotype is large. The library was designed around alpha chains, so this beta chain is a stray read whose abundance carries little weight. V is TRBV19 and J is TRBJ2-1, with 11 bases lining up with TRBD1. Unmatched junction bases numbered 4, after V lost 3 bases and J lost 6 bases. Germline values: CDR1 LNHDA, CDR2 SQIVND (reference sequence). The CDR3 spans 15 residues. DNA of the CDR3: TGTGCCAGTAGTATGGGACAGGGGGTGGTCAATGAGCAGTTCTTC. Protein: CASSMGQGVVNEQFF.

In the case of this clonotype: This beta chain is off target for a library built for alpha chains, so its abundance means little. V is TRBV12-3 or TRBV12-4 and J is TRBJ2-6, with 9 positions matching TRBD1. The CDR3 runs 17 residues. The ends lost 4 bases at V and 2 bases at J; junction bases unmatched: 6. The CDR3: CASSWTGVGTGANVLTF. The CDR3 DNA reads TGTGCCAGCAGTTGGACAGGGGTTGGAACTGGGGCCAACGTCCTGACTTTC.

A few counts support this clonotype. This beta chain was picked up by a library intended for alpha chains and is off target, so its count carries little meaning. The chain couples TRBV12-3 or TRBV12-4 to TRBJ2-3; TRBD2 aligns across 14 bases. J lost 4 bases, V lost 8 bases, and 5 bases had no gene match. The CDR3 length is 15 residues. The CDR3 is CASRLAGGRADTQYF. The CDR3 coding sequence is TGTGCCAGCCGACTAGCGGGAGGGAGGGCAGATACGCAGTATTTT.

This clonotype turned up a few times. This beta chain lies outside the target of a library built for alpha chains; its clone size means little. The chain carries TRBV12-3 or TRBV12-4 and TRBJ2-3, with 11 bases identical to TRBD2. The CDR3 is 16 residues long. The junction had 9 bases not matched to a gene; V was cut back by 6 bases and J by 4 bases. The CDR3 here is CASSPSLAGDPDTQYF. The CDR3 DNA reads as TGTGCCAGCAGCCCATCACTAGCGGGAGACCCAGATACGCAGTATTTT.

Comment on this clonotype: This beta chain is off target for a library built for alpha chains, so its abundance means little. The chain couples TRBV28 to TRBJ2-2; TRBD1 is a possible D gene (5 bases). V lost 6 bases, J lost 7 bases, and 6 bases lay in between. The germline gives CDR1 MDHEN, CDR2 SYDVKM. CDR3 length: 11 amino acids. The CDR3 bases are TGTGCCAGCAGCAGGGTCGGGGAGCTGTTTTTT. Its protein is CASSRVGELFF.

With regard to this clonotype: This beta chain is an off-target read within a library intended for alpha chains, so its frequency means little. The CDR3 DNA sequence: TGTGCCAGCAGCCCCCGCGGGACGGGCCAAGAGACCCAGTACTTC. Residues: CASSPRGTGQETQYF. The chain joins TRBV3-1 to TRBJ2-5, with D possibly TRBD2 on 6 matching bases. Germline V lookup: CDR1 LGHDT, CDR2 YNNKEL (reference sequence). The CDR3 contains 15 residues. V lost 4 bases and J lost 1, with 13 bases in between.